The 19 T cell receptor beta chains in this list originate from one sample, sequenced in a study of shared clonotypes between healthy human individuals. Profiled with immunoSEQ multiplex PCR; TCRdb holds only in-frame clones, not every one. This sample carries about 2.3 million clones, 85% to 95% of them seen once, and the ten largest clones take 0.3% to 0.4%. Material for sequencing was naive CD4+ T cells from PBMCs. The subset is: CD45RA+ positively selected. The receptor source for this set is a man aged 18 to 29 in good health. Some clones in this sample may be carry-over from other donors' samples.

This chain joins TRBV10-3 and TRBJ1-1; the D is unclear. V was pared by 3 bases and J by 1 base, with 12 bases between. The CDR3 spans 15 residues. Germline V lookup: CDR1 ENHRY, CDR2 SYGVKD. The CDR3 sequence is CAISDPGVTNTEAFF. Here the CDR3 DNA reads TGTGCCATCAGTGACCCGGGAGTGACGAACACTGAAGCTTTCTTT.

The chain employs TRBV6-5 and TRBJ1-5, with D uncertain. Trimming stripped 0 bases from V and 7 bases from J, with 13 bases between. Germline CDR1 and CDR2: MNHEY and SVGAGI. The CDR3 contains 15 residues. The CDR3 DNA reads TGTGCCAGCAGTTACTCGTCGGAGGGTGGCCAGCCCCAGCATTTT. Protein product: CASSYSSEGGQPQHF.

V usage is TRBV7-8 and J usage is TRBJ2-6; 7 nucleotides align to TRBD1. The CDR3 sequence is 19 residues long. V shed 4 bases, J shed 0 bases, and the junction held 12 bases outside the gene matches. Germline assignment: CDR1 SGHVS and CDR2 FQNEAQ. The CDR3 spells CASSSIDRAKSSGANVLTF. In DNA form, the CDR3 reads TGTGCCAGCAGCTCGATCGACAGGGCCAAGTCCTCTGGGGCCAACGTCCTGACTTTC.

The rearrangement uses TRBV2 and TRBJ1-1, with D tentatively TRBD1 (6 bases). Per the germline V gene, CDR1 is SNHLY and CDR2 is FYNNEI. The CDR3 sequence is 15 residues long. Between the trimmed V and J ends, which lost 1 base and 1 base, there was a span of 10 bases. DNA of the CDR3: TGTGCCAGCAGTGAAGACAGGGCAGGGAACACTGAAGCTTTCTTT. It translates to CASSEDRAGNTEAFF.

This clone occurred once. Other DNA sequences in the same sample also yield this CDR3. The chain uses TRBV5-1 and TRBJ2-1; 8 nucleotides align to TRBD1. CDR3 size: 15 residues. J was trimmed by 4 bases and V by 4 bases; bases with no gene match: 7. CDR1 is SGHRS, CDR2 YFSETQ, per germline. Written as DNA, the CDR3 is TGCGCCAGCAGCCCAGGGACAGGTAGTTACAATGAGCAGTTCTTC. Residues: CASSPGTGSYNEQFF.

This clone was seen once. In the same sample, other DNA sequences code for this CDR3. The rearrangement uses TRBV5-1 and TRBJ2-7; 10 nucleotides match TRBD1. Germline loops: CDR1 SGHRS, CDR2 YFSETQ. The CDR3 is 14 residues long. V shed 0 bases and J 7 bases; nucleotides not matched to a gene: 4. The DNA for the CDR3 is TGCGCCAGCAGCTTGGGACAGGGGGCGCGTGAGCAGTACTTC. This encodes CASSLGQGAREQYF.

The rearrangement joins TRBV5-1 to TRBJ1-1; weak D call: TRBD1 (5 bases). There are 17 residues in the CDR3. V lost 4 bases to trimming and J lost 0 bases, with 19 bases between them. CDR1 SGHRS and CDR2 YFSETQ come from the germline V gene. CDR3 nucleotides: TGCGCCAGCAGCCAGGGACTGACAAGCCTGGTGAACACTGAAGCTTTCTTT. Translating gives CASSQGLTSLVNTEAFF.

Of note for this clone: At the DNA level, this CDR3 is encoded by other sequences in the same sample as well. The chain's CDR3 is CASRGLAGGTGELFF. The CDR3 DNA is TGTGCCAGCAGGGGACTAGCGGGAGGAACCGGGGAGCTGTTTTTT. The chain employs TRBV2 and TRBJ2-2, with 15 bases aligning to TRBD2. Germline trimming cut 6 bases from V and 5 bases from J; bases unmatched to any gene: 1. Per the germline V gene, CDR1 is SNHLY and CDR2 is FYNNEI. The CDR3 is 15 amino acids.

The genes are TRBV4-3 and TRBJ2-7; 7 positions agree with TRBD1. The CDR3 loop spans 19 amino acids. Trimming cost V 0 bases and J 2 bases; bases outside gene matches: 16. Germline V gene sequence: CDR1 LGHNA, CDR2 YSLEER. CDR3 in DNA: TGCGCCAGCAGCCAAGATTTCGGTGGGTTCAGGACAGGCCCCTACGAGCAGTACTTC. It yields the protein CASSQDFGGFRTGPYEQYF.

The sample holds a few counts of this clone. Other DNA sequences in this sample translate to the same CDR3. V gene TRBV5-1 combines with J gene TRBJ1-5; maybe TRBD1 (6 bases). This CDR3 comprises 15 residues. Trimming took 0 bases from V and 4 from J, leaving 11 bases between them. Germline loops: CDR1 SGHRS, CDR2 YFSETQ. DNA of the CDR3: TGCGCCAGCAGCTTGGCGGGGGCTGGGAATCAGCCCCAGCATTTT. As protein: CASSLAGAGNQPQHF.

The V and J genes are TRBV6-5 and TRBJ1-2; no firm D call. Germline CDR1 MNHEY, CDR2 SVGAGI. The CDR3 spans 12 residues. V was shortened by 5 bases and J by 2 bases, with 6 bases between the two germline ends. Written as DNA, the CDR3 is TGTGCCAGCAGTGCCGGGAACTATGGCTACACCTTC. Its protein product is CASSAGNYGYTF.

The DNA for the CDR3 is TGTGCCAGCAGCGTAGAAGGTGACGGCATTCAGTACTTC. It codes for CASSVEGDGIQYF. This chain links TRBV9 with TRBJ2-4, with D uncertain. The CDR3 has 13 residues. Germline lookup yields CDR1 SGDLS and CDR2 YYNGEE. V was pared by 0 bases and J by 9 bases, with 10 bases between. Combining the CDR3 with reference TRBV9 and TRBJ2-4 gives the whole variable domain DSGVTQTPKHLITATGQRVTLRCSPRSGDLSVYWYQQSLDQGLQFLIQYYNGEERAKGNILERFSAQQFPDLHSELNLSSLELGDSALYFCASSVEGDGIQYFGAGTRLSVL.

The CDR3 coding sequence is TGTGCCAGCAGCTTACAAGCGGCTGATACCTACAATGAGCAGTTCTTC. It is translated as CASSLQAADTYNEQFF. The chain links TRBV7-3 to TRBJ2-1; D is possibly TRBD2 (5 bases). Trimming cost V 2 bases and J 2 bases, with 13 bases left between them. CDR1 and CDR2 from the germline V gene are SGHTA and FQGTGA. CDR3 length: 16 amino acids.

The rearrangement uses TRBV28 and TRBJ1-2; TRBD1 agrees at 7 bases. Unmatched junction bases numbered 13, after V lost 5 bases and J lost 4 bases. Germline assignment: CDR1 MDHEN and CDR2 SYDVKM. CDR3 length equals 16 residues. CDR3 DNA: TGTGCCAGCAGTCACAGGGGAGCACCCGGAGTCTATGGCTACACCTTC. Translation gives CASSHRGAPGVYGYTF.

This sequence joins TRBV27 and TRBJ1-2; TRBD1 aligns across 12 bases. Trimming took 5 bases from V and 8 from J; bases not matched to a gene: 6. CDR1 and CDR2 from the germline V gene are MNHEY and SMNVEV (reference sequence). The CDR3 has 14 residues. The CDR3 here is CASSPGQGAPGYTF. CDR3 sequence (DNA): TGTGCCAGCAGTCCGGGACAGGGGGCGCCAGGCTACACCTTC.

The CDR3 sequence is CASSLGLEYGYTF. The CDR3 DNA reads as TGTGCCAGCAGCTTAGGGCTGGAGTATGGCTACACCTTC. The V call is TRBV7-2, the J call TRBJ1-2, with no clear D. Germline V gene lookup returns CDR1 SGHTA and CDR2 FQGNSA. Between the trimmed V and J ends, which lost 1 base and 5 bases, there was a span of 8 bases. CDR3 size: 13 residues.

CDR3 nucleotides: TGTGCCAGCAGCACGGGACAGGGGAGCTCCTACGAGCAGTACTTC. Its protein product is CASSTGQGSSYEQYF. This rearrangement joins TRBV7-3 to TRBJ2-7, with 10 bases matching TRBD1. The CDR3 length is 15 residues. Germline trimming cut 5 bases from V and 0 bases from J; bases unmatched to any gene: 4. The V gene's germline CDR1 is SGHTA and CDR2 FQGTGA.

The V gene is TRBV27, the J gene TRBJ1-2; no firm D call. CDR1 and CDR2 (germline): MNHEY, SMNVEV (reference sequence). Trimming removed 2 bases at V and 3 bases at J, with 13 bases between. The CDR3 length is 15 residues. The CDR3 region has the DNA TGTGCCAGCAGTTTAACGGCCCGCCAGCACTATGGCTACACCTTC. This gives the protein CASSLTARQHYGYTF.

The V call is TRBV4-1, the J call TRBJ1-2; the D gene is possibly TRBD1 (5 bases). Germline loops: CDR1 MGHRA, CDR2 YSYEKL. V was shortened by 0 bases and J by 4 bases, with 12 bases between the two germline ends. The CDR3 has 15 amino acids. Here the CDR3 reads CASSQDWGDRYGYTF. The CDR3 coding sequence is TGCGCCAGCAGCCAAGATTGGGGGGACCGCTATGGCTACACCTTC.